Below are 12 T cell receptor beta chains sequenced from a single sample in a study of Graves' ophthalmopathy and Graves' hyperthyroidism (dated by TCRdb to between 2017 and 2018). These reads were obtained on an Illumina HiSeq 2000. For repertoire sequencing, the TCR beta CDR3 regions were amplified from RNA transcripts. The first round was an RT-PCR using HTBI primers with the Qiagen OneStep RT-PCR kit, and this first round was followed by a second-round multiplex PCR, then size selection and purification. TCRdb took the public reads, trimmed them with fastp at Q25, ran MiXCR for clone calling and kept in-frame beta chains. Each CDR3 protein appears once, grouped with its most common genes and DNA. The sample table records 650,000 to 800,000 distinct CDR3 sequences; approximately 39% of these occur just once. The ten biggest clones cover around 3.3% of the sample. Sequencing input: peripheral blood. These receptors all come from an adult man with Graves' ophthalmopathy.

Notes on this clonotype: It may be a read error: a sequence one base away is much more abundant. CDR3 protein: CASSVVGRGPENTEAFF. For the CDR3, the DNA is TGTGCCAGCAGCGTAGTGGGGAGGGGACCGGAGAACACTGAAGCTTTCTTT. The chain combines TRBV11-1 with TRBJ1-1, with a tentative D call TRBD1 (5 bases). V lost 5 bases and J lost 1, with 20 bases in between. The germline gives CDR1 SGHAT, CDR2 FQDESV (reference sequence). CDR3 length equals 17 residues.

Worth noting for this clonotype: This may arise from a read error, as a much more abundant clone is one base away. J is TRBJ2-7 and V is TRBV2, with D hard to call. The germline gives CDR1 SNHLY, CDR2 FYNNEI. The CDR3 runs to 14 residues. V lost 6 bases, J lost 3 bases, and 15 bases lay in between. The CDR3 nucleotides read TGTGCCAGCAGACCCGGACCACACCTCTACGAGCAGTACTTC. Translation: CASRPGPHLYEQYF.

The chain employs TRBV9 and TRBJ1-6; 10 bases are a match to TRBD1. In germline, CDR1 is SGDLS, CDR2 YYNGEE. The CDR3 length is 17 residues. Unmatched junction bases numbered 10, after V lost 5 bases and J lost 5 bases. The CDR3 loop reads CASRGGTGVLDNSPLHF. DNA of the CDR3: TGTGCCAGCAGGGGTGGGACAGGGGTGCTCGATAATTCACCCCTCCACTTT.

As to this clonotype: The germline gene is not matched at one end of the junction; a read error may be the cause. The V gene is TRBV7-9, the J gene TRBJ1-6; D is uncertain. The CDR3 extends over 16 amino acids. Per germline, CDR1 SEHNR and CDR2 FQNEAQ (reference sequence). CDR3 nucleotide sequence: TGCGCCAGCAGCCAAGAGTACAGCCCCTATAATTCACCCCTCCACTTT. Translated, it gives CASSQEYSPYNSPLHF.

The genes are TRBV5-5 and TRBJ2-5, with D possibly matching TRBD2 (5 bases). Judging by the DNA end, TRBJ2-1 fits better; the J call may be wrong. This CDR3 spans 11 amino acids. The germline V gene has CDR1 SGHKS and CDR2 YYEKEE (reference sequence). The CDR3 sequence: CASSTRLEQFF. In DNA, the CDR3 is TGTGCCAGCAGCACTAGGCTTGAGCAGTTCTTC.

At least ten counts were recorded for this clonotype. CDR3 amino acids: CASSLGRRSEQYF. CDR3 DNA sequence: TGTGCCAGCAGTTTAGGGCGGCGGTCCGAGCAGTACTTC. The chain employs TRBV12-3 or TRBV12-4 and TRBJ2-7; D gene unclear. The CDR3 covers 13 residues. V was shortened by 1 base and J by 6 bases, with 10 bases between the two germline ends.

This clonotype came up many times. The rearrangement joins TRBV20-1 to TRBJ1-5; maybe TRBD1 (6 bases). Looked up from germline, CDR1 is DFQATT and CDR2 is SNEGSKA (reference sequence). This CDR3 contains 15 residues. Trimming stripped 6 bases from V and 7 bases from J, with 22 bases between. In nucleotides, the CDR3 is TGCAGTGCCCCCGGGGAAGGGGGGTCTTGGCAGCCCCAGCATTTT. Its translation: CSAPGEGGSWQPQHF.

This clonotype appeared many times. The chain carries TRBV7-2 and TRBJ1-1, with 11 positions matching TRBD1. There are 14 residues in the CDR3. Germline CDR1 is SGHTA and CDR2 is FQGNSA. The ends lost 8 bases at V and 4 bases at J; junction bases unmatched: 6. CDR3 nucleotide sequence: TGTGCCAGCGGTGGACAGGGGGCTATCACTGAAGCTTTCTTT. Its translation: CASGGQGAITEAFF.

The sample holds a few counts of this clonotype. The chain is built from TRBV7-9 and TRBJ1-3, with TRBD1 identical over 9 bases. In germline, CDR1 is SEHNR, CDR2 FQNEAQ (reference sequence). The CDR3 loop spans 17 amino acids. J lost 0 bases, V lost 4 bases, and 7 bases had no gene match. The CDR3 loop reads CASSYTGTGSSGNTIYF. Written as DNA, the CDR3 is TGTGCCAGCAGCTACACCGGGACAGGGAGCTCTGGAAACACCATATATTTT.

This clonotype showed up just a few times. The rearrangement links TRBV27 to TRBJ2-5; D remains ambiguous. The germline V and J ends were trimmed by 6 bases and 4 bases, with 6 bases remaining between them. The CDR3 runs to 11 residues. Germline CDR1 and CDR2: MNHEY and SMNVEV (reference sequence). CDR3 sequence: CASRGPETQYF. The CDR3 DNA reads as TGTGCCAGCAGGGGCCCAGAGACCCAGTACTTC.

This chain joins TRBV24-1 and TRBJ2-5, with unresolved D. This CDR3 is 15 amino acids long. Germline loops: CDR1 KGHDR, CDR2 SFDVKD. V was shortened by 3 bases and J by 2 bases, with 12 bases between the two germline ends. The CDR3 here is CATSDTAADQETQYF. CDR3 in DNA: TGTGCCACCAGTGATACCGCGGCAGATCAAGAGACCCAGTACTTC.

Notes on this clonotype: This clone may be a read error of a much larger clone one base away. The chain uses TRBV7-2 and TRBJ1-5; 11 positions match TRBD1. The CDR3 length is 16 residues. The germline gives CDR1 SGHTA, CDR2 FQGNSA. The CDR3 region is CVSSPGQGVSNQPQHF. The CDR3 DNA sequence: TGTGTCAGCAGCCCGGGACAGGGGGTTAGCAATCAGCCCCAGCATTTT.